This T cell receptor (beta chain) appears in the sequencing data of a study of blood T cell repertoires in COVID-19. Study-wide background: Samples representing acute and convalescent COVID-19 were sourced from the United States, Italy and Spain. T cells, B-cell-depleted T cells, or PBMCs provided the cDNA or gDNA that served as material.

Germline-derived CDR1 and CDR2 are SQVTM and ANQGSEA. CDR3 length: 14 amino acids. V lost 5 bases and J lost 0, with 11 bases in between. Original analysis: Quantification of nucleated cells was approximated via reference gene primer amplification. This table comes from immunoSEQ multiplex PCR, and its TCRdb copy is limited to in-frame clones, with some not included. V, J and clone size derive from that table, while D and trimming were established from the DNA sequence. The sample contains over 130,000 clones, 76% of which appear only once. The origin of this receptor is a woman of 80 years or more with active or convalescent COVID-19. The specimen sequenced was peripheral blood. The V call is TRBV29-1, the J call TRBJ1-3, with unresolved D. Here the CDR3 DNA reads TGCAGCGTTTCCGGAGGAAACTCTGGAAACACCATATATTTT. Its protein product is CSVSGGNSGNTIYF. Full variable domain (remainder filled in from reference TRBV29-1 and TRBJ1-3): SAVISQKPSRDICQRGTSLTIQCQVDSQVTMMFWYRQQPGQSLTLIATANQGSEATYESGFVIDKFPISRPNLTFSTLTVSNMSPEDSSIYLCSVSGGNSGNTIYFGEGSWLTVV.